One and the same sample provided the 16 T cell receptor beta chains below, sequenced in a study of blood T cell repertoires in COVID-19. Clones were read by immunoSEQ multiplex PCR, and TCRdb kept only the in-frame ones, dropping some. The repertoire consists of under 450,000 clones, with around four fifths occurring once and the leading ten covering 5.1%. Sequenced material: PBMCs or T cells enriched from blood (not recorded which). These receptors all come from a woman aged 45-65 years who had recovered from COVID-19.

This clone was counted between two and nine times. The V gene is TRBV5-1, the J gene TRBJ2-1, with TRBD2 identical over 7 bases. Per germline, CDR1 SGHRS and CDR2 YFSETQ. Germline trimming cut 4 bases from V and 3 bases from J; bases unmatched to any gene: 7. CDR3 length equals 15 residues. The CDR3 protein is CASSMGLAVYNEQFF. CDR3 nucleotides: TGCGCCAGCAGCATGGGCCTAGCGGTCTACAATGAGCAGTTCTTC.

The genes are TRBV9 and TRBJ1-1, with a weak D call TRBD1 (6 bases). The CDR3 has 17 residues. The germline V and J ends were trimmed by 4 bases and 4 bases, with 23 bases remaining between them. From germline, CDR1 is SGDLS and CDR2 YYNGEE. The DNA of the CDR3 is TGTGCCAGCAGCATCGAAACAGGGCCCCCGTTAGCCACTGAAGCTTTCTTT. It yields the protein CASSIETGPPLATEAFF. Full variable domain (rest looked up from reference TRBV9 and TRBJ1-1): DSGVTQTPKHLITATGQRVTLRCSPRSGDLSVYWYQQSLDQGLQFLIQYYNGEERAKGNILERFSAQQFPDLHSELNLSSLELGDSALYFCASSIETGPPLATEAFFGQGTRLTVV.

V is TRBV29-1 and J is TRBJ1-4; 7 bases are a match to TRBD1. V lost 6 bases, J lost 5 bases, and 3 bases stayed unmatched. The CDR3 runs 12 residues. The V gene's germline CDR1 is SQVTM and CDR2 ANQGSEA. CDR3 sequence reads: CSVRQGNEKLFF. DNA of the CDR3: TGCAGCGTCAGACAGGGAAATGAAAAACTGTTTTTT.

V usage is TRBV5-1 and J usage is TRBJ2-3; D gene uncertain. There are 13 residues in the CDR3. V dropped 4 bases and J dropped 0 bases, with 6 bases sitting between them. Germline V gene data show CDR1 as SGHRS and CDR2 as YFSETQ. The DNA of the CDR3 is TGCGCCAGCAGCCGAGCGAGCACAGATACGCAGTATTTT. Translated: CASSRASTDTQYF.

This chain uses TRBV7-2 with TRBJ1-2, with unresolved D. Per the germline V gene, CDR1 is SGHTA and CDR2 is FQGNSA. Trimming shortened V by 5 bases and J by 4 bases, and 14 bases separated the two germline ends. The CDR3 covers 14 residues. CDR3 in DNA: TGTGCCAGCAGCGATCAGACGGGAGTCTATGGCTACACCTTC. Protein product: CASSDQTGVYGYTF.

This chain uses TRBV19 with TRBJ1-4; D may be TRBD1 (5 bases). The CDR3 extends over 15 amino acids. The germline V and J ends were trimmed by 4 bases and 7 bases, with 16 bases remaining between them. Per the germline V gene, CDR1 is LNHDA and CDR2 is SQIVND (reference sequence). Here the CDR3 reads CASSTLAGLLEKLFF. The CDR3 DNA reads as TGTGCCAGTAGTACGTTGGCAGGGCTGCTTGAAAAACTGTTTTTT.

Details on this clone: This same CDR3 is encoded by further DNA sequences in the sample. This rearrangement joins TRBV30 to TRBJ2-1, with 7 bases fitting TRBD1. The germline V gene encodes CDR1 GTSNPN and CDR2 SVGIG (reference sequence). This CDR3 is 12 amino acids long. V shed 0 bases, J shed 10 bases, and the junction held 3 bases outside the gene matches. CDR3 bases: TGTGCCTGGAGTGTGGGGACAGCAGAGCAGTTCTTC. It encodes CAWSVGTAEQFF.

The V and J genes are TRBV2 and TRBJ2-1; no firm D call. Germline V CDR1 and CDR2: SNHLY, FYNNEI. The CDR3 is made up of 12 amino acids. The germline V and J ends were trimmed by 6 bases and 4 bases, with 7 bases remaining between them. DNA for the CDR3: TGTGCCAGCAGCTTTGAGTACAATGAGCAGTTCTTC. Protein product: CASSFEYNEQFF.

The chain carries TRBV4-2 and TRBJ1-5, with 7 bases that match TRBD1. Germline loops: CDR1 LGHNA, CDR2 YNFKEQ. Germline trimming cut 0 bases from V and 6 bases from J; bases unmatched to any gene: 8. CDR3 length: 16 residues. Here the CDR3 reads CASSQDPYRGGQPQHF. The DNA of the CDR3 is TGTGCCAGCAGCCAAGATCCTTACAGGGGCGGTCAGCCCCAGCATTTT.

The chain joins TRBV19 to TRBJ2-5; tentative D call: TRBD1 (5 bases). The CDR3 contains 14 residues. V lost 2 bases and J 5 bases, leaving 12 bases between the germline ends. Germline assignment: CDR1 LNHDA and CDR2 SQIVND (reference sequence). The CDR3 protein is CASSISQGLETQYF. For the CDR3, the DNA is TGTGCCAGTAGTATATCCCAGGGTCTGGAGACCCAGTACTTC.

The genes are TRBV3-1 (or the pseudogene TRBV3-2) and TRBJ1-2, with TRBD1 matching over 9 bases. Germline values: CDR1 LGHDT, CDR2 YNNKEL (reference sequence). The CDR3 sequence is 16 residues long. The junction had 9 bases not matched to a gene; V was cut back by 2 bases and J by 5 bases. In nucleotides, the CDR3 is TGTGCCAGCAGCCAATCGGGACAGGGCCTACCTTATGGCTACACCTTC. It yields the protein CASSQSGQGLPYGYTF.

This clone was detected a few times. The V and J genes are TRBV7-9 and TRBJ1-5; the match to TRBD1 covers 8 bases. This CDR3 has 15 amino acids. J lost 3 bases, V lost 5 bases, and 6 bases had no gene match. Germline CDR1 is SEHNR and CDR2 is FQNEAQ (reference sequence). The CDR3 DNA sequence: TGTGCCAGCAGCCCTCCGGGACAGGACAATCAGCCCCAGCATTTT. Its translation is CASSPPGQDNQPQHF.

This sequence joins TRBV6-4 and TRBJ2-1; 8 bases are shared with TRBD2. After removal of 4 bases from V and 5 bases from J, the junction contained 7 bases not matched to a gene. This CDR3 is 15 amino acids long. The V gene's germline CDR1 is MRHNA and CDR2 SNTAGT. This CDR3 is CASSGLAGRNNEQFF. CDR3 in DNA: TGTGCCAGCAGTGGCCTAGCGGGTAGGAACAATGAGCAGTTCTTC.

For the CDR3, the DNA is TGTGCCTGGAGAAATGTACGGGGGGTCACCTACGAGCAGTACTTC. Its protein is CAWRNVRGVTYEQYF. The chain has TRBV30 and TRBJ2-7, with TRBD2 matching 7 bases. CDR3 size: 15 residues. CDR1 and CDR2 (germline): GTSNPN, SVGIG (reference sequence). V was pared by 3 bases and J by 2 bases, with 10 bases of the junction left unmatched. Using reference TRBV30 and TRBJ2-7 for the parts outside the CDR3, the full variable domain is SQTIHQWPATLVQPVGSPLSLECTVEGTSNPNLYWYRQAAGRGLQLLFYSVGIGQISSEVPQNLSASRPQDRQFILSSKKLLLSDSGFYLCAWRNVRGVTYEQYFGPGTRLTVT.

The CDR3 coding sequence is TGTGCCAGTAGTATAGAGCAGGCTCAACCGAACACTGAAGCTTTCTTT. This translates into CASSIEQAQPNTEAFF. This chain connects TRBV19 to TRBJ1-1; D gene uncertain. This CDR3 region has 16 residues. V was pared by 0 bases and J by 1 base, with 12 bases between. Germline CDR1 is LNHDA and CDR2 is SQIVND (reference sequence).

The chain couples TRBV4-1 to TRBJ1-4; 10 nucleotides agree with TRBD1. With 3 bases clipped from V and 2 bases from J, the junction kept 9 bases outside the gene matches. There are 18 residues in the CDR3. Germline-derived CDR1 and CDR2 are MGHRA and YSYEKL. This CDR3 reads CASSQPGQGLSTNEKLFF. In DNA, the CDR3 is TGCGCCAGCAGCCAGCCGGGACAGGGGTTATCGACTAATGAAAAACTGTTTTTT.